The 16 T cell receptor beta chains presented below share a single source sample, sequenced in a study of blood T cell repertoires in COVID-19. Clones were sequenced by immunoSEQ multiplex PCR, and TCRdb holds only the in-frame ones, with some missing. The sample records some 240,000 clones, 80% to 85% being singletons. Material for sequencing was PBMCs or T cells enriched from blood (not recorded which). Source of these receptors: a man aged 45-65 years who had recovered from COVID-19.

The chain links TRBV29-1 to TRBJ2-3, with 11 bases identical to TRBD2. The germline CDR1 and CDR2 sequences are SQVTM and ANQGSEA. V gave up 8 bases and J gave up 5 bases; unmatched junction bases: 12. The length of the CDR3 is 15 residues. The CDR3 spells CSNSLAGGPGDTQYF. The CDR3 DNA reads TGCAGCAACTCTTTAGCGGGGGGGCCTGGAGATACGCAGTATTTT.

Points on this clone: One end of the junction does not line up with germline, which may come from a read error. The chain uses TRBV11-2 and TRBJ1-3, with 7 bases that match TRBD1. The germline V gene has CDR1 SGHAT and CDR2 FQNNGV. The CDR3 totals 19 residues. CDR3 sequence (DNA): TGTGCCAGCAGCCCCGACAGGGACCGCGGCCTTGTTGCTGGAATCACCATATATTTT. As protein: CASSPDRDRGLVAGITIYF.

This clone was seen more than once but under ten times. CDR3: CASSIDPGMIYGYTF. CDR3 in DNA: TGTGCCAGTAGTATAGATCCAGGGATGATATATGGCTACACCTTC. V is TRBV19 and J is TRBJ1-2, with D possibly being TRBD1 (5 bases). The CDR3 runs to 15 residues. Trimming pared 0 bases from V and 5 bases from J, leaving 13 bases between. Germline CDR1 LNHDA, CDR2 SQIVND (reference sequence). Full variable domain (outside the CDR3, taken from reference TRBV19 and TRBJ1-2): DGGITQSPKYLFRKEGQNVTLSCEQNLNHDAMYWYRQDPGQGLRLIYYSQIVNDFQKGDIAEGYSVSREKKESFPLTVTSAQKNPTAFYLCASSIDPGMIYGYTFGSGTRLTVV.

The J gene is TRBJ2-7, the V gene TRBV6-1; D gene ambiguous. Germline CDR1 and CDR2: MNHNS and SASEGT. The V and J ends lost 1 base and 4 bases respectively, with 14 bases between them. The CDR3 covers 15 residues. DNA for the CDR3: TGTGCCAGCAGTGAAGGGCAGCCGGGTTTATACGAGCAGTACTTC. The encoded protein is CASSEGQPGLYEQYF.

The CDR3 loop reads CASSLGGLGSYEQYF. The CDR3 bases are TGTGCCAGCAGCTTAGGGGGATTGGGGAGCTACGAGCAGTACTTC. The chain employs TRBV7-2 and TRBJ2-7, with D possibly TRBD2 on 5 matching bases. Germline assignment: CDR1 SGHTA and CDR2 FQGNSA. Trimming removed 1 base from V and 3 bases from J, with 13 bases in between. The CDR3 is made up of 15 amino acids.

The chain joins TRBV5-8 to TRBJ2-2, with TRBD2 matching over 7 bases. The CDR3 runs 14 residues. Germline assignment: CDR1 SGHTS and CDR2 YDEGEE. Losses at the gene ends were 1 base for V and 5 bases for J; bases not matched to a gene: 2. CDR3 bases: TGTGCCAGCAGCTTGTTGGGAGGGACCGGGGAGCTGTTTTTT. Protein: CASSLLGGTGELFF.

The chain uses TRBV7-2 and TRBJ1-5, with 9 bases that match TRBD1. Germline V gives CDR1 SGHTA, CDR2 FQGNSA. V lost 5 bases, J lost 0 bases, and 2 bases stayed unmatched. The CDR3 consists of 15 residues. The CDR3 here is CASSLDRGSNQPQHF. As DNA, the CDR3 is TGTGCCAGCAGCCTGGACAGGGGTAGCAATCAGCCCCAGCATTTT.

In DNA, the CDR3 is TGTGCCAGCAGCCAGACAGACTATGGCTACACCTTC. Protein: CASSQTDYGYTF. The V gene is TRBV12-3 or TRBV12-4, the J gene TRBJ1-2, with D possibly matching TRBD1 (5 bases). V was cut by 6 bases and J by 3 bases, with 8 bases left in between. This CDR3 is built from 12 residues.

V is TRBV15 and J is TRBJ1-5; D may be TRBD1 (5 bases). The ends were cut back, 5 bases at V and 2 bases at J, with 10 bases in the middle. Germline lookup yields CDR1 LNHNV and CDR2 YYDKDF (reference sequence). This CDR3 comprises 14 residues. Here the CDR3 reads CATSWGRGNQPQHF. In DNA, the CDR3 is TGTGCCACCAGCTGGGGCCGGGGCAATCAGCCCCAGCATTTT. Full variable domain (remainder filled in from reference TRBV15 and TRBJ1-5): DAMVIQNPRYQVTQFGKPVTLSCSQTLNHNVMYWYQQKSSQAPKLLFHYYDKDFNNEADTPDNFQSRRPNTSFCFLDIRSPGLGDTAMYLCATSWGRGNQPQHFGDGTRLSIL.

The J gene is TRBJ2-5, the V gene TRBV7-9; D possibly corresponds to TRBD2 (5 bases). CDR3 size: 15 residues. Deletions cut 5 bases from V and 1 base from J, with 14 bases between. Germline-derived CDR1 and CDR2 are SEHNR and FQNEAQ (reference sequence). The CDR3 is CASSRAGRSQETQYF. The DNA for the CDR3 is TGTGCCAGCAGCCGGGCGGGCAGGTCCCAAGAGACCCAGTACTTC.

The chain recombines TRBV19 with TRBJ2-7; D call uncertain. The germline V gene has CDR1 LNHDA and CDR2 SQIVND (reference sequence). The V and J ends lost 1 base and 1 base respectively, with 11 bases between them. The CDR3 loop spans 15 amino acids. In nucleotides, the CDR3 is TGTGCCAGTAGTATAGGAAACTCCCCGTCCTACGAGCAGTACTTC. Its translation is CASSIGNSPSYEQYF.

CDR3 in DNA: TGTGCCAGCAGCTTATCAGGGGTCACTGAAGCTTTCTTT. This codes for CASSLSGVTEAFF. This chain uses TRBV7-4 with TRBJ1-1; D is possibly TRBD1 (6 bases). Between the trimmed V and J ends, which lost 2 bases and 4 bases, there was a span of 8 bases. This CDR3 region has 13 residues. Germline V gene lookup returns CDR1 SGHVT and CDR2 SQSDAQ.

This clone was detected only once. The rearrangement links TRBV29-1 to TRBJ1-1, with TRBD1 as a possible D gene (5 bases). Germline CDR1 SQVTM, CDR2 ANQGSEA. The V gene lost 6 bases and the J gene lost 1 base, with 15 bases spanning the gap. The CDR3 has 14 amino acids. CDR3 in amino acids: CSVRGLYANTEAFF. DNA for the CDR3: TGCAGCGTCCGGGGACTGTACGCGAACACTGAAGCTTTCTTT.

The chain is built from TRBV7-6 and TRBJ1-3; unclear D gene. Trimming removed 1 base from V and 0 bases from J, with 13 bases in between. CDR1 and CDR2 from the germline V gene are SGHVS and FNYEAQ. The CDR3 consists of 17 residues. CDR3 in amino acids: CASSLDGSWSSGNTIYF. The CDR3 coding sequence is TGTGCCAGCAGCTTAGACGGCTCCTGGAGCTCTGGAAACACCATATATTTT.

For this clone: Other DNA sequences in this sample translate to the same CDR3. The gene calls are TRBV29-1 and TRBJ1-2; a possible D gene is TRBD1 (6 bases). The CDR3 runs 13 residues. Germline-derived CDR1 and CDR2 are SQVTM and ANQGSEA. Between the trimmed V and J ends, which lost 6 bases and 3 bases, there was a span of 14 bases. CDR3 DNA: TGCAGCGTGGGGCGGGGGGCAGACTATGGCTACACCTTC. It codes for CSVGRGADYGYTF.

This clone was found once. The chain employs TRBV7-2 and TRBJ2-5; weak D call: TRBD1 (5 bases). The V end was cut by 5 bases, the J end by 4 bases, with 14 bases between. Germline CDR1 is SGHTA and CDR2 is FQGNSA. The CDR3 runs 14 residues. CDR3 in amino acids: CASSITGPGETQYF. The CDR3 region has the DNA TGTGCCAGCAGCATAACAGGTCCCGGAGAGACCCAGTACTTC.